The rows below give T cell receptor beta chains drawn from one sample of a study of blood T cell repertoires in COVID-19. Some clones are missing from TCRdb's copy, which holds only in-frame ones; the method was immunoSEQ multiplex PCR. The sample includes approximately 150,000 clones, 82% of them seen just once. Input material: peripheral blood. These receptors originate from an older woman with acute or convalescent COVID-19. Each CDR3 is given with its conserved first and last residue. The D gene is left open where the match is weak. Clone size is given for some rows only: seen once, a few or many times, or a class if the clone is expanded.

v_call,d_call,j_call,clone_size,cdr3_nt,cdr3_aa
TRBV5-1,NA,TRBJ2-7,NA,TGCGCCAGCAGCTTGGCCGGCCAGGCGGGCGAGCAGTACTTC,CASSLAGQAGEQYF
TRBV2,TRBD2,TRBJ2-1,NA,TGTGCCAGCACGGGCGGGGGGGCCTCCTTTCTCAATGAGCAGTTCTTC,CASTGGGASFLNEQFF
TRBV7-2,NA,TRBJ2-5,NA,TGTGCCAGCACCGAAGGAAGGGGAGAGACCCAGTACTTC,CASTEGRGETQYF
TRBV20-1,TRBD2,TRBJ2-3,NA,TGCAGTGCTAGTCTAGCGGGACGCCGCACAGATACGCAGTATTTT,CSASLAGRRTDTQYF
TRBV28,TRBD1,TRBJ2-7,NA,TGTGCCAGCAGGGCCCGGGGACAGGTATCCTACGAGCAGTACTTC,CASRARGQVSYEQYF
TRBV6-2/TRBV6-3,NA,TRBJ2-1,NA,TGTGCCAGCAGTTTTTATGGCGGTCATAGCTCCTACAATGAGCAGTTCTTC,CASSFYGGHSSYNEQFF
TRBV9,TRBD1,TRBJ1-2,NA,TGTGCCAGCAGCCCACGGGACAGGGTTAACTATGGCTACACCTTC,CASSPRDRVNYGYTF
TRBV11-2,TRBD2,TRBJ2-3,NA,TGTGCCAGCAGCTTAGAGCCCCGGGGGGGTGTTACGCAGTATTTT,CASSLEPRGGVTQYF
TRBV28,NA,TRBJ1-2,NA,TGTGCCAGCAGTTTCCCCGAGCAGGGTCGCTATGGCTACACCTTC,CASSFPEQGRYGYTF
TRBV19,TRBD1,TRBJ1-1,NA,TGTGCCAGTAGTACATCGCAGGGGGCGGCTTTCTTT,CASSTSQGAAFF
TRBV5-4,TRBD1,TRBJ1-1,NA,TGTGCCAGCAGCCCAAAGACAGGGTCGAACACTGAAGCTTTCTTT,CASSPKTGSNTEAFF
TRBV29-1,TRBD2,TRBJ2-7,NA,TGCAGCGTTGAAAGCCGGACTAGCGGCTACGAGCAGTACTTC,CSVESRTSGYEQYF
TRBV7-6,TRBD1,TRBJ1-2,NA,TGTGCCAGCAGCATCGGGACAGGGGTGGGCTACACCTTC,CASSIGTGVGYTF
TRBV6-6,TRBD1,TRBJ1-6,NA,TGTGCCAGCAGCCAATCAACAGGGGTCGGTTCACCCCTCCACTTT,CASSQSTGVGSPLHF
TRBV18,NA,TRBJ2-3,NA,TGTGCCAGCTCACCACTTAAAACAGGGGATACGCAGTATTTT,CASSPLKTGDTQYF
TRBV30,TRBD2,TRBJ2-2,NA,TGTGCCTGGACCACGGGACTAGCGGCCAACACCGGGGAGCTGTTTTTT,CAWTTGLAANTGELFF
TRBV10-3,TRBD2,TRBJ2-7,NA,TGTGCCATCAGTGAGCGGGGGGGCCTATTCTCCTACGAGCAGTACTTC,CAISERGGLFSYEQYF
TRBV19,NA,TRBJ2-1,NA,TGTGCCAGTAGTCCTGGACTGTACAATGAGCAGTTCTTC,CASSPGLYNEQFF
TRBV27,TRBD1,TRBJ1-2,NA,TGTGCCAGCAGTCTAAGAAGACAGGGCTTTCATGGCTACACCTTC,CASSLRRQGFHGYTF
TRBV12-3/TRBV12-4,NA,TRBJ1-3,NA,TGTGCCAGCAGTTTGGGGAGTTCCATATATTTT,CASSLGSSIYF
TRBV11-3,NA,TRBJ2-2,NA,TGTGCCAGCAGCTTAGACAGTTACGGGGAGCTGTTTTTT,CASSLDSYGELFF
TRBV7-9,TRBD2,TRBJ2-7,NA,TGTGCCAGCAGCTCCGGACTAGCTGGGAACGAGCAGTACTTC,CASSSGLAGNEQYF
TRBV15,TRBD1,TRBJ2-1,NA,TGTGCCACCAGCAGCCTCTACAGGGGATCCTACAATGAGCAGTTCTTC,CATSSLYRGSYNEQFF
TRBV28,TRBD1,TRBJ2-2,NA,TGTGCCAGCAGTTTCTTCAGGGGGCAGGGCACCGGGGAGCTGTTTTTT,CASSFFRGQGTGELFF
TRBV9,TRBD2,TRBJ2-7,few,TGTGCCAGCAGCGTAGAGGGACTAGCGGGAGACGAGCAGTACTTC,CASSVEGLAGDEQYF
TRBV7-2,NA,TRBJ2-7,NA,TGTGCCAGCAGCCAACAGGGGGGGGACCGGGACGAGCAGTACTTC,CASSQQGGDRDEQYF
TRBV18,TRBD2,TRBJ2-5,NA,TGTGCCAGCTCACCGCCACTTGCACTAGCGGGGGGAGAGACCCAGTACTTC,CASSPPLALAGGETQYF
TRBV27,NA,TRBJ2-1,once,TGTGCCAGCAGAGGGGTCAATGAGCAGTTCTTC,CASRGVNEQFF
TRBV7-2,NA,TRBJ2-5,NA,TGTGCCAGCAGATTAAACACAGGAGAGACCCAGTACTTC,CASRLNTGETQYF
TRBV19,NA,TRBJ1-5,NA,TGTGCCAGTAGTATAGGTCACGCCACAGCCAATCAGCCCCAGCATTTT,CASSIGHATANQPQHF
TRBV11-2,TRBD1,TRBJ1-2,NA,TGTGCCAGCAGTTCCCGGACAGGGGACTATGGCTACACCTTC,CASSSRTGDYGYTF
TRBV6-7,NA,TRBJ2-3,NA,TGTGCCAGCAGTTACCGCAGGGGGCGCGTCGGACTAGGCTGGGTTACGCAGTATTTT,CASSYRRGRVGLGWVTQYF
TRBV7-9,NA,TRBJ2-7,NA,TGTGCCAGCAGCCCCGCAGGCTACGAGCAGTACTTC,CASSPAGYEQYF
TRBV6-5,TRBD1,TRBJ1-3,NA,TGTGCCAGCAGGCCAGGGGGGGGAAACACCATATATTTT,CASRPGGGNTIYF
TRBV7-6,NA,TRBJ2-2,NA,TGTGCCAGCAGCTCGCGCTCCGGCGGGGAGCTGTTTTTT,CASSSRSGGELFF
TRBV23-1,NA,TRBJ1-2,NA,TGCGCCAGCAGTCAATCGGCAGGGATAAATGGCTACACCTTC,CASSQSAGINGYTF
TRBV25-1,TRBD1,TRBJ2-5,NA,TGTGCCAGCAGTGACCCGGGACAGGGACGGTACCAAGAGACCCAGTACTTC,CASSDPGQGRYQETQYF
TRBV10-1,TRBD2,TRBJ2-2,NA,TGCGCCAGCAGTGAGTCGAAACTAGCGGGGACAATAAACACCGGGGAGCTGTTTTTT,CASSESKLAGTINTGELFF
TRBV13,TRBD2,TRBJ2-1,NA,TGTGCCAGCAGCGGGGTCGGACTAGCGGGAGGACCTAGTAATCTGGATGAGCAGTTCTTC,CASSGVGLAGGPSNLDEQFF
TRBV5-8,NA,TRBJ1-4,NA,TGTGCCAGCAGCTTGGGGAGGGGCCATGAAAAACTGTTTTTT,CASSLGRGHEKLFF
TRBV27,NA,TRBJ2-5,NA,TGTGCCAGCAGTTCCCCCCTAAAGACCCAGTACTTC,CASSSPLKTQYF
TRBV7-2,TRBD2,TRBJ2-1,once,TGTGCCAGCAGCTTAGCTAGCGGGGTGTACAATGAGCAGTTCTTC,CASSLASGVYNEQFF
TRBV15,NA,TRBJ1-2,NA,TGTGCCACCAGCAGTCGAAGACAGGACCCTTATGGCTACACCTTC,CATSSRRQDPYGYTF
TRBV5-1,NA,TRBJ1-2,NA,TGCGCCAGCAGCTTGGGAGGAGATAACTATGGCTACACCTTC,CASSLGGDNYGYTF
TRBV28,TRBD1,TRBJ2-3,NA,TGTGCCAGCAGGACACAGGGGGCGCAAGCACTCGAGCAGTATTTT,CASRTQGAQALEQYF
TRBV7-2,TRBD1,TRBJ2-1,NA,TGTGCCAGCAGCCCGTGGGGGACAGAATACAATGAGCAGTTCTTC,CASSPWGTEYNEQFF
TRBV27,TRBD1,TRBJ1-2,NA,TGTGCCAGCAGTCCCAGGGGGATGAGCTATGGCTACACCTTC,CASSPRGMSYGYTF
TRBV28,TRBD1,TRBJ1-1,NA,TGTGCCAGCGGTACAGGGGGCGCGAACACTGAAGCTTTCTTT,CASGTGGANTEAFF
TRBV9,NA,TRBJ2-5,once,TGTGCCAGCAGCGCCTACGGGACTCTGGAGACCCAGTACTTC,CASSAYGTLETQYF
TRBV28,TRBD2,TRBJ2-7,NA,TGTGCCAGCAGTTTACCCAACTGGGGGGGATCCTACGAGCAGTACTTC,CASSLPNWGGSYEQYF
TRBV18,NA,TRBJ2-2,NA,TGTGCCAGCTCACTGAATAAGGCAGGGGCGTCCGGGGAGCTGTTTTTT,CASSLNKAGASGELFF
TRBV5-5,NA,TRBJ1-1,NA,TGTGCCAGCAGCTTGGACCGGGATACTGAAGCTTTCTTT,CASSLDRDTEAFF
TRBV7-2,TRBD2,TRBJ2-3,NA,TGTGCCAGCAGCGCACTAGCGGGGGGGTTAGATACGCAGTATTTT,CASSALAGGLDTQYF
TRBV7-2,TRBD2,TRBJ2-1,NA,TGTGCCAGCAGCCCCGGGACTAGTGTCTACAATGAGCAGTTCTTC,CASSPGTSVYNEQFF